The clone carrying this T cell receptor (beta chain) showed up just once. The data stem from a study of OX40 agonist ivuxolimab in advanced cancers. Study summary: Ivuxolimab, an antibody that agonizes OX40 (CD134), was administered to the patients. Prior anti-PD-1, anti-PD-L1 or anti-CTLA-4 therapy was allowed; roughly 40% had some.

Measured with immunoSEQ multiplex PCR; TCRdb has only the in-frame clones, and not every one. Found here are 41,000 or so clones, almost 80% of them singletons; the top ten hold roughly a fifth. This CDR3 has 11 residues. With 1 base removed from V and 11 bases from J, the gap between germline ends came to 8 bases. CDR1 and CDR2 from the germline V gene are SGHTA and FQGNSA. Samples of blood were obtained at baseline, on cycle 4 day 1, and on cycle 7 day 1. Sequenced material: CD4+ or CD8+ T cells sorted from blood, taken in a trial of the OX40 agonist ivuxolimab. This chain joins TRBV7-2 and TRBJ2-5; the D gene is possibly TRBD2 (6 bases). The sequence was obtained from an adult with an advanced solid tumor such as melanoma, head and neck, liver or kidney cancer. In DNA form, the CDR3 reads TGTGCCAGCAGCTTAGGGGGACTGCAGTACTTC. This encodes CASSLGGLQYF.